The following is a T cell receptor (beta chain) sequence with its context. The antigen remains undetermined. The sample is drawn from a study of cytomegalovirus exposure and HLA in healthy donors. The wider study: An earlier analysis found fewer than 140 million unique TCR beta sequences from around 180 million T cells. Of around 400 genotyped donors, 75% to 90% grouped in the Caucasian-associated ancestry cluster.

CDR1 is SGHRS, CDR2 YFSETQ, per germline. V lost 4 bases and J lost 0, with 14 bases in between. This CDR3 comprises 15 residues. Overall study findings and caveats: Earlier analysis looked at TCR beta V segments, and most were productive about 90% or about 30% of the time.

Primers: 60 Vbeta forward and 13 Jbeta reverse. The repertoire was sequenced with immunoSEQ multiplex PCR; TCRdb's copy has only in-frame clones and lacks some. The sample lists approximately 190,000 clones, 75% to 80% seen once, with 4.5% to 7.5% in the top ten. The TCR was taken from a woman in her twenties or thirties in good health and CMV-seropositive. The genes are TRBV5-1 and TRBJ2-7; a possible D gene is TRBD2 (6 bases). The material sequenced was PBMCs. CDR3 sequence reads: CASSGAFGGSYEQYF. In nucleotides, the CDR3 is TGCGCCAGCAGCGGGGCCTTCGGGGGCTCCTACGAGCAGTACTTC. Variable domain in full (rest from reference TRBV5-1 and TRBJ2-7): KAGVTQTPRYLIKTRGQQVTLSCSPISGHRSVSWYQQTPGQGLQFLFEYFSETQRNKGNFPGRFSGRQFSNSRSEMNVSTLELGDSALYLCASSGAFGGSYEQYFGPGTRLTVT.